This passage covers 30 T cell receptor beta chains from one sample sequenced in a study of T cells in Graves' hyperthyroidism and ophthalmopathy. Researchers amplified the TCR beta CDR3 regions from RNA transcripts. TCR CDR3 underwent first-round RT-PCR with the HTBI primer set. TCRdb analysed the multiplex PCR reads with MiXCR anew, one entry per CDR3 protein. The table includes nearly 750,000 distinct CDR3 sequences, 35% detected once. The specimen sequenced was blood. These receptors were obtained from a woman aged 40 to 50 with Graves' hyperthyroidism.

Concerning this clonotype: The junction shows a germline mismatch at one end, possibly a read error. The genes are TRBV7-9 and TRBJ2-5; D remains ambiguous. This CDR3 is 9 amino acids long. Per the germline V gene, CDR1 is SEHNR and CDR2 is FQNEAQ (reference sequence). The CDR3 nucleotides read TGTGCCAGCAGCTTCCCCCCAGGCTTT. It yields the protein CASSFPPGF.

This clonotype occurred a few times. CDR3 loop: CASSSYLVPMNTEAFF. CDR3 sequence (DNA): TGTGCCAGCAGTTCTTACCTCGTGCCCATGAACACTGAAGCTTTCTTT. This chain links TRBV12-3 or TRBV12-4 with TRBJ1-1; no reliable D call. CDR3 size: 16 residues. V lost 4 bases to trimming and J lost 0 bases, with 15 bases between them.

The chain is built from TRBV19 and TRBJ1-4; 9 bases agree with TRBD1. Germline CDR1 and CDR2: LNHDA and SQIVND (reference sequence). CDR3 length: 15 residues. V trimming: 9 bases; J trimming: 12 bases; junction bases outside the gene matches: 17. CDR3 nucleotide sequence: TGTGCCAGCGGACAGGGGACATACCATAATGAGGAACTGTTTTTT. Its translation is CASGQGTYHNEELFF.

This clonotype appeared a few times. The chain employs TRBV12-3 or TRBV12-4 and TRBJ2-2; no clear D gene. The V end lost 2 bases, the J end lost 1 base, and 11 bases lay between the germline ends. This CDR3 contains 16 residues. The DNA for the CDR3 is TGTGCCAGCAGTTTATTGGTAGGATGGAACACCGGGGAGCTGTTTTTT. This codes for CASSLLVGWNTGELFF.

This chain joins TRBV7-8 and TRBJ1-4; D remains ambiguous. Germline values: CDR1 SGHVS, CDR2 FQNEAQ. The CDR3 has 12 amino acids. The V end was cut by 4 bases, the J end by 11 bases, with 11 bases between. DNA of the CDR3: TGTGCCAGCAGCTCGCTAGCCACGAAACTGTTTTTT. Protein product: CASSSLATKLFF.

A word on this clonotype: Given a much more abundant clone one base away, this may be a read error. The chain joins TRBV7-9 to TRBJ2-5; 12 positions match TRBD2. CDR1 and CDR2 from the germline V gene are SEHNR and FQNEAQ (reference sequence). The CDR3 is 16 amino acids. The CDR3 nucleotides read TGTGCCAGCAGCCTCCGACTAGCGGGGGACCAAGGGACCCAGTACTTC. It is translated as CASSLRLAGDQGTQYF.

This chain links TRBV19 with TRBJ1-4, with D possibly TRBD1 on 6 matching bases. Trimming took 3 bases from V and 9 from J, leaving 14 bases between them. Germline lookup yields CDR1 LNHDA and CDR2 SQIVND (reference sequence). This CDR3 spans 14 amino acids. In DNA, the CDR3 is TGTGCCAGTAGTATGACAGGTTCTAGTCAAAAACTGTTTTTT. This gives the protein CASSMTGSSQKLFF.

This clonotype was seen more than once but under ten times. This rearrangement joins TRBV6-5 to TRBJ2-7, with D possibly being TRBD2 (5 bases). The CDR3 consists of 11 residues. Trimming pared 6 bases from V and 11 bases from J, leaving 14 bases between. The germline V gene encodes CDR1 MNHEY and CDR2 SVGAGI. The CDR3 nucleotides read TGTGCCAGCAGCTACCGAGGGAAGGAGTACTTC. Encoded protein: CASSYRGKEYF.

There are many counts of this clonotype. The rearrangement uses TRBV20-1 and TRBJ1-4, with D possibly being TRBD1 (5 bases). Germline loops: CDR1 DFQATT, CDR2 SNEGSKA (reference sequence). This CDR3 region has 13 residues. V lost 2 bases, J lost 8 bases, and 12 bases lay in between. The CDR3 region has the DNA TGCAGTGCTAGACCAGGGTTGAGAGAAAAACTGTTTTTT. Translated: CSARPGLREKLFF.

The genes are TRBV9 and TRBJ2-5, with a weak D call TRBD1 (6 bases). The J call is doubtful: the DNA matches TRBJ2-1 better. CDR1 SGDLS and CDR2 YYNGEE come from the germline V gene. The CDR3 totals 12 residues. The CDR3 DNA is TGTGCCAGCAGCGGAACCGGGACAGAGCAGTTCTTC. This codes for CASSGTGTEQFF.

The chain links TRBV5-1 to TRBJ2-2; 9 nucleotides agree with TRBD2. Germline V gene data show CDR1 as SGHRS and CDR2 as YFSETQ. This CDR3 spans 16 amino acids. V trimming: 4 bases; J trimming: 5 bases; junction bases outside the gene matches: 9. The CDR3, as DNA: TGCGCCAGCAGCCCCAGCGGGGGGAGTCTTACCGGGGAGCTGTTTTTT. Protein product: CASSPSGGSLTGELFF.

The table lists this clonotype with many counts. The CDR3 loop is CASLRTEPNSGNTIYF. Written as DNA, the CDR3 is TGTGCCAGCTTGAGGACAGAACCAAACTCTGGAAACACCATATATTTT. The rearrangement joins TRBV7-9 to TRBJ1-3; a weak D match, TRBD1 (6 bases). The CDR3 is made up of 16 amino acids. CDR1 and CDR2 from the germline V gene are SEHNR and FQNEAQ (reference sequence). V lost 8 bases and J 0 bases, leaving 17 bases between the germline ends.

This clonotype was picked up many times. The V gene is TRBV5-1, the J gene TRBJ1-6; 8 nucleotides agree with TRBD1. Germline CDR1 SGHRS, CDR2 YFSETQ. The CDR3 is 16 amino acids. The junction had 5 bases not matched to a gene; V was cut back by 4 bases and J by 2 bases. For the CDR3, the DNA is TGCGCCAGCAGCAACGGACAGGGCACCTATAATTCACCCCTCCACTTT. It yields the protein CASSNGQGTYNSPLHF.

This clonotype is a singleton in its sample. Here the CDR3 DNA reads TGTGCCAGCACCCCGGGACACAACTATGGCTACACCTTC. This codes for CASTPGHNYGYTF. The chain couples TRBV11-2 to TRBJ1-2; tentatively, D is TRBD1 (6 bases). Trimming removed 7 bases from V and 2 bases from J, with 11 bases in between. Germline CDR1 SGHAT, CDR2 FQNNGV. The CDR3 is 13 residues long.

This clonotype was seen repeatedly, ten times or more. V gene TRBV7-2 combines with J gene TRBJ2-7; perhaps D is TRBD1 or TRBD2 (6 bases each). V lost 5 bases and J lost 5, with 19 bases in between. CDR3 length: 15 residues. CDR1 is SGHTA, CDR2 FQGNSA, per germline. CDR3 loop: CASSHGPGATNEQYF. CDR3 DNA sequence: TGTGCCAGCAGCCACGGGCCGGGGGCCACCAACGAGCAGTACTTC.

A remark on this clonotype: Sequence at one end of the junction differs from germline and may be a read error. The CDR3 protein is CASTFGPKTDF. CDR3 DNA: TGTGCCAGCACTTTCGGACCTAAGACCGACTTT. The chain couples TRBV12-3 or TRBV12-4 to TRBJ2-7; D not resolved. The CDR3 spans 11 residues.

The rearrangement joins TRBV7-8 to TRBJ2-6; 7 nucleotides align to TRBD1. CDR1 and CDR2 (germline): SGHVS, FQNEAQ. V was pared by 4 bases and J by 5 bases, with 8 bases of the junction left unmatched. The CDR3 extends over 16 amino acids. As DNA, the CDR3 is TGTGCCAGCAGCTCCGAGGGGGCGGGTTGGGCCAACGTCCTGACTTTC. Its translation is CASSSEGAGWANVLTF.

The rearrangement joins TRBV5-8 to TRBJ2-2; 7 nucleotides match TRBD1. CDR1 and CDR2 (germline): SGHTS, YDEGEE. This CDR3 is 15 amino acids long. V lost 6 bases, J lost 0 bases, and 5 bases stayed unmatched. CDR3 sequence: CASIWGQPNTGELFF. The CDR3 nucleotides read TGTGCCAGCATCTGGGGACAGCCGAACACCGGGGAGCTGTTTTTT.

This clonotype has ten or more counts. This CDR3 is CASSLRQGAQAGANVLTF. The CDR3, as DNA: TGTGCCAGCAGCTTAAGGCAGGGGGCTCAGGCTGGGGCCAACGTCCTGACTTTC. The chain carries TRBV7-2 and TRBJ2-6; 8 nucleotides align to TRBD1. The V segment lost 2 bases and the J segment 2 bases; nucleotides outside the gene matches: 8. The CDR3 covers 18 residues. CDR1 SGHTA and CDR2 FQGNSA come from the germline V gene.

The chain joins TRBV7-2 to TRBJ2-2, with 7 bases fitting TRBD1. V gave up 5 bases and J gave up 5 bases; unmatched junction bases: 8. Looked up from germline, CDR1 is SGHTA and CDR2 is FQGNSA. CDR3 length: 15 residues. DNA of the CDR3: TGTGCCAGCAGCCCACAGGGGCGAGAGACCGGGGAGCTGTTTTTT. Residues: CASSPQGRETGELFF.

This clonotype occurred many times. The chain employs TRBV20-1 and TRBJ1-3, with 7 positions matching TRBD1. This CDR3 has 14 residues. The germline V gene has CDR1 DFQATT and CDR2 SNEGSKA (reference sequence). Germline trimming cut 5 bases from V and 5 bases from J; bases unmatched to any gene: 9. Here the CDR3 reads CSAPTPGQRNTIYF. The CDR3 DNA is TGCAGTGCTCCGACCCCGGGACAGCGAAACACCATATATTTT.

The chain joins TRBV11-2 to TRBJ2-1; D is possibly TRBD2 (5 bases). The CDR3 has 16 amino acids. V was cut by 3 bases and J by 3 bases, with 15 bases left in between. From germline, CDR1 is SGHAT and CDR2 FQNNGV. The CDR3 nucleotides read TGTGCCAGCAGCTTGAGGTCGGACTCCTACTACAATGAGCAGTTCTTC. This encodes CASSLRSDSYYNEQFF.

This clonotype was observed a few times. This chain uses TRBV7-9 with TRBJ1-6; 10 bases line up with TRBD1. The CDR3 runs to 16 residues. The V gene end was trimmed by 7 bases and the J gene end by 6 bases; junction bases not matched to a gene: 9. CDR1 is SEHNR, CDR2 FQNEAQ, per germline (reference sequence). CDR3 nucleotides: TGTGCCAGCACCCCCGGGACAGGGGCCGGTAATTCACCCCTCCACTTT. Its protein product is CASTPGTGAGNSPLHF.

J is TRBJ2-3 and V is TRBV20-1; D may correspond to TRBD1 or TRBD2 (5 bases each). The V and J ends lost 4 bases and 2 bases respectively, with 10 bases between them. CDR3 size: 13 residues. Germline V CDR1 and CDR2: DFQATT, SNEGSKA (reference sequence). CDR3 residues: CSATGPTTDTQYF. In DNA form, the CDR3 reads TGCAGTGCTACGGGACCTACCACAGATACGCAGTATTTT.

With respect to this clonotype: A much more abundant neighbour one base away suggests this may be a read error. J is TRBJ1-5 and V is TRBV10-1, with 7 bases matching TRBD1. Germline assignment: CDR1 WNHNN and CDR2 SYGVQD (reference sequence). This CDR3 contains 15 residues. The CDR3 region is CASGAGTANNHPQHF. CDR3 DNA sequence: TGCGCCAGCGGCGCCGGGACAGCCAACAATCACCCCCAGCATTTT.

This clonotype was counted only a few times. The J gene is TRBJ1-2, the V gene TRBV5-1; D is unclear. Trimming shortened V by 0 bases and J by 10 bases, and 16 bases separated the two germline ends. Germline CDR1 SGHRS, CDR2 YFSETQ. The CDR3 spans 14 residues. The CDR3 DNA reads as TGCGCCAGCAGCTTGGAGGCGGATACCCAGATCTACACCTTC. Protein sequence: CASSLEADTQIYTF.

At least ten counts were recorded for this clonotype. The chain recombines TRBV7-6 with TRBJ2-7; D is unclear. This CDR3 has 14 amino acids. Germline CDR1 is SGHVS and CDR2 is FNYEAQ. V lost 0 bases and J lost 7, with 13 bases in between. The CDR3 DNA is TGTGCCAGCAGCTTAGCGGGTACCGACGGTGAGCAGTACTTC. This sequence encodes CASSLAGTDGEQYF.

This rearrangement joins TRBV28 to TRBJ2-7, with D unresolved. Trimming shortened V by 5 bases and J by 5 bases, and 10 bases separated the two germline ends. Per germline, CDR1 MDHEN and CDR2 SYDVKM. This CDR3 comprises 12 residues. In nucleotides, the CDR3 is TGTGCCAGCAGTATACCTAAGCACGAGCAGTACTTC. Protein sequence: CASSIPKHEQYF.

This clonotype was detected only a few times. The CDR3 DNA reads as TGCAGCGTTGAAGACCCCGGTACAGGGTTCTACGAGCAGTACTTC. This translates into CSVEDPGTGFYEQYF. The chain employs TRBV29-1 and TRBJ2-7; D is perhaps TRBD1 (6 bases). The germline V and J ends were trimmed by 0 bases and 3 bases, with 15 bases remaining between them. The CDR3 covers 15 residues. Germline CDR1 is SQVTM and CDR2 is ANQGSEA.

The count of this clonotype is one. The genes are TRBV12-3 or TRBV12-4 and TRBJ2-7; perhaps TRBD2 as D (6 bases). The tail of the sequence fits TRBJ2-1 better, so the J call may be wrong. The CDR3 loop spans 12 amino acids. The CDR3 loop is CASSPATSEQFF. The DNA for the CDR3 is TGTGCCAGCAGCCCAGCGACTAGTGAGCAGTTCTTC.